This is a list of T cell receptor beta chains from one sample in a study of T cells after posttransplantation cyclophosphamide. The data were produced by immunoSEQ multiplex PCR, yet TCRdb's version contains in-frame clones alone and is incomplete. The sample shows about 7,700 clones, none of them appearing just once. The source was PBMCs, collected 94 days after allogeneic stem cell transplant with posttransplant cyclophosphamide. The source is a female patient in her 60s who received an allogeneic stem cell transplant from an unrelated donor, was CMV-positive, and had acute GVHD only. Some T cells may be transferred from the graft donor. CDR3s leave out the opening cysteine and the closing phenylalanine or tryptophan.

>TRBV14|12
ASSQGRAGDGYT
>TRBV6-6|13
ASSNRDRGSDEQF
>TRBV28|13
ASNDGGANSYEQY
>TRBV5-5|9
ASSSSYEQY
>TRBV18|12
ASSLDWINQPQH
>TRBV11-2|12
ASRTSGGTHEQY
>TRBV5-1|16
ASSHTPSGRTGTDTQY
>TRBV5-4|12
ASSSDRSNTEAF
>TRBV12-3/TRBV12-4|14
ASSHRSGSRTDTQY
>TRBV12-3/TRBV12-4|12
ASSLGGLTNEQF
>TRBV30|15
AWSKQRLAGDYNEQF
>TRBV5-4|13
ASSQQPRGGHEQF
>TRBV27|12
ASRTGTFPYEQY
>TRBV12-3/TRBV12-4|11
ASSLGYSYEQY
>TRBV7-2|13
ASSLGGGLHEKLF
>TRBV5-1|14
ASRSEFTGVGTEAF